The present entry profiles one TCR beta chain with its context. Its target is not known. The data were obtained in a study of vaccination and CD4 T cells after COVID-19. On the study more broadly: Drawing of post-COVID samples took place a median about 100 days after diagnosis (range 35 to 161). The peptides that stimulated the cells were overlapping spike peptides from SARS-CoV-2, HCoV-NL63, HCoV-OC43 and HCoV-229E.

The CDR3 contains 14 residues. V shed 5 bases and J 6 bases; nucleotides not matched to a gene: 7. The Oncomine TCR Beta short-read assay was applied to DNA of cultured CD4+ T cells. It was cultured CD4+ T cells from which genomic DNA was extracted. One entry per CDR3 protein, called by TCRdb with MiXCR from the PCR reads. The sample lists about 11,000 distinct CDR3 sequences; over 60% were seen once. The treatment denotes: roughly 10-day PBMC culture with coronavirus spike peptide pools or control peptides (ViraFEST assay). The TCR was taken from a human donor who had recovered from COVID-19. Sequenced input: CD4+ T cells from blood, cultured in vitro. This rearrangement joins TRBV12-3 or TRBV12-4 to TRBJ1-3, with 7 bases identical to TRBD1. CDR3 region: CASSPTGAENTIYF. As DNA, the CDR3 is TGTGCCAGCAGTCCAACAGGGGCTGAAAACACCATATATTTT.